This TCR beta chain is from a study of blood T cell repertoires in COVID-19. Study processing details: Nucleated cell counts were estimated from reference gene primer amplification. Measured with immunoSEQ multiplex PCR; TCRdb has only the in-frame clones, and not every one. From that table come the V and J calls and clone size; the DNA was used to work out D and trimming. The sample shows roughly 180,000 clones, around 76% of them seen only once. Germline V gene lookup returns CDR1 SNHLY and CDR2 FYNNEI. CDR3 length: 16 amino acids. Trimming removed 6 bases from V and 0 bases from J, with 12 bases in between.

The source material was peripheral blood. The chain is built from TRBV2 and TRBJ2-6; a possible D gene is TRBD1 (6 bases). The TCR was taken from a woman between 45 and 60 years old with active or convalescent COVID-19. The DNA for the CDR3 is TGTGCCAGCAGCGGGGACATGCGCTCTGGGGCCAACGTCCTGACTTTC. Amino acids: CASSGDMRSGANVLTF. Full variable domain (outside the CDR3, taken from reference TRBV2 and TRBJ2-6): EPEVTQTPSHQVTQMGQEVILRCVPISNHLYFYWYRQILGQKVEFLVSFYNNEISEKSEIFDDQFSVERPDGSNFTLKIRSTKLEDSAMYFCASSGDMRSGANVLTFGAGSRLTVL.